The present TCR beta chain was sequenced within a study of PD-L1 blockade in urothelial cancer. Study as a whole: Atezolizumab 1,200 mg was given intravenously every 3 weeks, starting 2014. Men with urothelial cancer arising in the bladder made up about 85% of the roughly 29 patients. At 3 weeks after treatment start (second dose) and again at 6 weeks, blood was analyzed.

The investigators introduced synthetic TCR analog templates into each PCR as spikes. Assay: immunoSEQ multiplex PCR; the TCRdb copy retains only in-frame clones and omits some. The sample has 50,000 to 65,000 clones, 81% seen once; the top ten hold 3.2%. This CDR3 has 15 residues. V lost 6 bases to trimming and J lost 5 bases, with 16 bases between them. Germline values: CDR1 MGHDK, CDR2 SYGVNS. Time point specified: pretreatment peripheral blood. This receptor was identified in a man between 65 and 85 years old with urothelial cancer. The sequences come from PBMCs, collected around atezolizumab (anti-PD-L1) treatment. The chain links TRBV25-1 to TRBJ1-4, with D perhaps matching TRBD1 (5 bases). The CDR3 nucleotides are TGTGCCAGCAGCAACACGGGGGGGAGAAATGAAAAACTGTTTTTT. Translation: CASSNTGGRNEKLFF.